One T cell receptor (beta chain) is described in this entry. Its antigen is unknown. The record originates from a study of OX40 agonist ivuxolimab in advanced cancers. Study results and limitations: Doses of 0.1 to 3.0 mg/kg were accompanied by clonal expansion of CD4+ and CD8+ blood T cells by week 6.

The ends were cut back, 3 bases at V and 2 bases at J, with 9 bases in the middle. Germline loops: CDR1 SGDLS, CDR2 YYNGEE. The CDR3 has 14 residues. The cohort excluded patients with autoimmune disease history or systemic immunosuppression. Peripheral blood came from all dose cohorts at three timepoints. Using immunoSEQ multiplex PCR, the repertoire was profiled, and TCRdb retains in-frame clones only, with some absent. This table has roughly 100,000 clones, 75% to 90% appearing once. The chain joins TRBV9 to TRBJ1-5; D remains unclear. The sequence derives from an adult with an advanced solid tumor such as melanoma, head and neck, liver or kidney cancer. The material was CD4+ or CD8+ T cells sorted from blood, obtained in a trial of the OX40 agonist ivuxolimab. For the CDR3, the DNA is TGTGCCAGCAGCGAGACTTGGGGCAATCAGCCCCAGCATTTT. Its translation: CASSETWGNQPQHF. Supplemented by reference TRBV9 and TRBJ1-5, the full variable domain reads DSGVTQTPKHLITATGQRVTLRCSPRSGDLSVYWYQQSLDQGLQFLIQYYNGEERAKGNILERFSAQQFPDLHSELNLSSLELGDSALYFCASSETWGNQPQHFGDGTRLSIL.